The sequence of this TCR beta chain was determined in a study of cytomegalovirus exposure and HLA in healthy donors. This CDR3 is 15 amino acids long. Trimming shortened V by 4 bases and J by 1 base, and 13 bases separated the two germline ends. Germline V CDR1 and CDR2: KGHSH, LQKENI. Primers included in the PCR were 60 Vbeta and 13 Jbeta primers. TCRdb's copy holds only in-frame clones and misses some; the assay was immunoSEQ multiplex PCR. Recorded for this sample: approximately 120,000 clones. This sequence originates from a middle-aged man in good health and CMV-seronegative. Sequencing was carried out using PBMCs. The V call is TRBV18, the J call TRBJ1-1; TRBD1 might be the D (6 bases). The CDR3 protein is CASSLIGGANTEAFF. CDR3 sequence (DNA): TGTGCCAGCTCACTCATCGGGGGGGCGAACACTGAAGCTTTCTTT.